This TCR beta chain was obtained from a study of tumor-infiltrating lymphocytes in primary liver carcinoma. Background on the study: The cohort included men and women aged 30 to 69 years.

From around 500 ng total RNA, TCR beta cDNA was generated with a primer in the constant region. It was through three nested multiplex PCR rounds of slightly modified ARM-PCR that TCR beta libraries arose. The first two PCR rounds used TRBV1-TRBV30 primers with a Cbeta primer, nine to eleven cycles each. Via MiXCR, TCRdb re-called the multiplex PCR reads, giving one row per CDR3 protein. The data hold 320,000 or so distinct CDR3 sequences, with 65% observed a single time. The CDR3 has 13 amino acids. Trimming left V 8 bases short and J 2 bases short, with 9 bases between. CDR1 and CDR2 from the germline V gene are MDHEN and SYDVKM. This clonotype was seen more than once but under ten times. Its antigen is still unknown. Unsorted whole blood served as the source of blood RNA, and germline DNA was extracted as well. Overall study findings and caveats: The study found tumor-adjacent and tumor-blood pairs overlapped less than tumor region pairs. Unsorted bulk samples meant CD4+ and CD8+ repertoires went uncompared.

The clonotype originates from a man aged 40-55 years with primary liver carcinoma and hepatitis B virus infection. The sequenced sample was peripheral blood. The V and J genes are TRBV28 and TRBJ2-2; D gene ambiguous. Here the CDR3 reads CASAGSNTGELFF. The CDR3 nucleotides are TGTGCCAGCGCCGGGTCAAACACCGGGGAGCTGTTTTTT.